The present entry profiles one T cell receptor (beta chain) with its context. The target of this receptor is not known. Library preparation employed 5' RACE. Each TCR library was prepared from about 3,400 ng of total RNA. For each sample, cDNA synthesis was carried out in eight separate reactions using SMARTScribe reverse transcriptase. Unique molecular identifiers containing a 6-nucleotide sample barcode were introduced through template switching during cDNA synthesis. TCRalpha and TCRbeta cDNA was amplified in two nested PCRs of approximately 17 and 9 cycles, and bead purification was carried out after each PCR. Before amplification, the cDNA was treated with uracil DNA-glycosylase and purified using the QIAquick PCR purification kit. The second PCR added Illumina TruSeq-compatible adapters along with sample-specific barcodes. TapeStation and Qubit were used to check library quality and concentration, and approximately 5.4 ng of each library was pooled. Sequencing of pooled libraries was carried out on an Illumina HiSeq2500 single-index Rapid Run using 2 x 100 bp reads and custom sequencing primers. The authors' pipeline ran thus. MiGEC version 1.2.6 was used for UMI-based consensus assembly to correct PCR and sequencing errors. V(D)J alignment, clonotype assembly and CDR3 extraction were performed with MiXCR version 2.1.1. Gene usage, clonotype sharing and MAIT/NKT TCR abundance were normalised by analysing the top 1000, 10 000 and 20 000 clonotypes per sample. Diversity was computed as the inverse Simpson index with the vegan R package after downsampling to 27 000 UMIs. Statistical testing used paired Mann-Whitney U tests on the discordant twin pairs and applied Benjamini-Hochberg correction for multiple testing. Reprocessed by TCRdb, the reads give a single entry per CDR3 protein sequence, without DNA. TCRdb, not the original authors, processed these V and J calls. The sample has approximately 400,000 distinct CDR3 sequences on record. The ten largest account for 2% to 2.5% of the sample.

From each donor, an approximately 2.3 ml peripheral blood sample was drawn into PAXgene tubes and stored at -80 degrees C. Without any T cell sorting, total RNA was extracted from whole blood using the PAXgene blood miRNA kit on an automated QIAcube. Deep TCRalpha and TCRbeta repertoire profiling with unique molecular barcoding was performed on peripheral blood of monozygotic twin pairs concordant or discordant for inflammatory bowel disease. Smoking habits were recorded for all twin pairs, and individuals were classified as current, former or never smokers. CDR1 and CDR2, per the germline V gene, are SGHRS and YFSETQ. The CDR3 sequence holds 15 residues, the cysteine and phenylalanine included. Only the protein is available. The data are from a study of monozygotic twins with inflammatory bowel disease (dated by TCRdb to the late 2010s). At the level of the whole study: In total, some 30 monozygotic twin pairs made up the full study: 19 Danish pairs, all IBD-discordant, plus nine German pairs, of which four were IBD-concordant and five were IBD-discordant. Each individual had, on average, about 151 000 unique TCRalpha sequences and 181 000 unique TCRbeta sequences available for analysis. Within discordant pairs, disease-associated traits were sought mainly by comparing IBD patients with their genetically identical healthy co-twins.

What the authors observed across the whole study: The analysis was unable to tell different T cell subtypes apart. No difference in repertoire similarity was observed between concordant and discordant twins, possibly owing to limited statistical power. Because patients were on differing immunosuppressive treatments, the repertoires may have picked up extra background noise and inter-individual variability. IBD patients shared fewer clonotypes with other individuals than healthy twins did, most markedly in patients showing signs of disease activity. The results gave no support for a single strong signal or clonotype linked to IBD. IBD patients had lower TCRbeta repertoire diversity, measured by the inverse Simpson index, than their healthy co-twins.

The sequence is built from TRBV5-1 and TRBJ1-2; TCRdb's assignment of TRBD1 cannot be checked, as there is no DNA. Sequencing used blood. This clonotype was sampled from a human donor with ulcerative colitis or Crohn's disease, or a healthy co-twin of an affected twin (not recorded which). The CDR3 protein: CASSLDQGINYGYTF.